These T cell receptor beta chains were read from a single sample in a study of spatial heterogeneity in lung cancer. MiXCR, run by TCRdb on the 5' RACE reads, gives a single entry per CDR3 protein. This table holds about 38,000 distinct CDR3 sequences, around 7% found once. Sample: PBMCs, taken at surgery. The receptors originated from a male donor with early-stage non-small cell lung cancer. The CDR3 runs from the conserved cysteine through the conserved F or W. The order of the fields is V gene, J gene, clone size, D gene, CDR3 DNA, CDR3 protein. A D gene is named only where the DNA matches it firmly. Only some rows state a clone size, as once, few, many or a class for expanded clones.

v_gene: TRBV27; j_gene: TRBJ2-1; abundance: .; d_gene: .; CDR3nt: TGTGCCAGCAGTTTATCAGTAGGGGGTAATGAGCAGTTCTTC; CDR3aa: CASSLSVGGNEQFF
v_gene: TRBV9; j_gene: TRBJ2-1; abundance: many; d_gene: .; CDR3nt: TGTGCCAGCAGCGTAAAAGGGGGGGTTTACGGTGAGCAGTTCTTC; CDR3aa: CASSVKGGVYGEQFF
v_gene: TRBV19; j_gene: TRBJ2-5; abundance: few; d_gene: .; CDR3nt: TGTGCCAGTGGGAAAGAGACCCAGTACTTC; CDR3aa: CASGKETQYF
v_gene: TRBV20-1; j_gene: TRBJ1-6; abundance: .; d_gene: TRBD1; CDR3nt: TGCAGTGCTAGGAGGGACAGTAATTCACCCCTCCACTTT; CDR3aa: CSARRDSNSPLHF
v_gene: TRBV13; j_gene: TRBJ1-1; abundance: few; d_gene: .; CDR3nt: TGTGCCAGCAGCCAATTGGACAGGAACACTGAAGCTTTCTTT; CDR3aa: CASSQLDRNTEAFF
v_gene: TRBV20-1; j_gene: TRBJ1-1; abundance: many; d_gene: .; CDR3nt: TGCAGTGCTCCGGATCCGGGGTTTGGGACTGAAGCTTTCTTT; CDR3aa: CSAPDPGFGTEAFF
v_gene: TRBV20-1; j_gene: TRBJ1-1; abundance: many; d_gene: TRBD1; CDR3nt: TGCAGTGCGACAGGGGGGAACACTGAAGCTTTCTTT; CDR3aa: CSATGGNTEAFF
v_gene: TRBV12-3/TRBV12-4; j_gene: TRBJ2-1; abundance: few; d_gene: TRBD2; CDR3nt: TGTGCCAGCAGGTCACTAGCGGTCACCGCTAGGTCCTACAATGAGCAGTTCTTC; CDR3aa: CASRSLAVTARSYNEQFF
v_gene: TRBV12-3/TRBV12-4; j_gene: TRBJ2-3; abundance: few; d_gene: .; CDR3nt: TGTGCCAGCAGTTTAGTCGGGGGGCCAACAGATACGCAGTATTTT; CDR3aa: CASSLVGGPTDTQYF
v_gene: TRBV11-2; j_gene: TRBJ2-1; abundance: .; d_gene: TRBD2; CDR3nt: TGTGCCAGCAGCTTAGCCACGGGACTAGCGGCTAATGAGCAGTTCTTC; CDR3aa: CASSLATGLAANEQFF
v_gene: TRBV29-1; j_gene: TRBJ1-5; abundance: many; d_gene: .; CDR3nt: TGCAGCGTTGTTTGGGGAAGCAATCAGCCCCAGCATTTT; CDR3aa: CSVVWGSNQPQHF
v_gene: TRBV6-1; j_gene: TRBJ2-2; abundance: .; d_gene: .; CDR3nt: TGTGCCAGCAGTAGACTGAACACCGGGGAGCTGTTTTTT; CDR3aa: CASSRLNTGELFF